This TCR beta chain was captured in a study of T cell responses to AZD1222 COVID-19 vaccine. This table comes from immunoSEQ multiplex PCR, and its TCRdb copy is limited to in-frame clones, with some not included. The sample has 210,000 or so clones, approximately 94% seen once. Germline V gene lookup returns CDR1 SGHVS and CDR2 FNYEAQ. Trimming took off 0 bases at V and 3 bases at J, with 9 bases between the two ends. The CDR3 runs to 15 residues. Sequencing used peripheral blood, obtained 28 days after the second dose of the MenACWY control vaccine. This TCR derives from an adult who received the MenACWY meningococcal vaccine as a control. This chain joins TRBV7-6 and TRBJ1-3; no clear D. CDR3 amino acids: CASSLAVFGGNTIYF. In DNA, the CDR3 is TGTGCCAGCAGCTTAGCGGTGTTCGGTGGAAACACCATATATTTT.